The rows below give T cell receptor beta chains drawn from one sample of a study of beta chain features in type 1 diabetes. Some clones are missing from TCRdb's copy, which holds only in-frame ones; the method was immunoSEQ multiplex PCR. The sample has under 20,000 clones; approximately 50% are singletons. The sequenced material came from stem cell memory CD4+ T cells from blood. The receptors derive from a man aged 18-30 years in good health. The conserved cysteine and the conserved F or W are not part of the CDR3 here. Expanded clones get a size class; other rows say once, few or many, or leave the size out.

TRBJ1-1,NA,TRBV5-1,ASSWGQGDTEAF
TRBJ2-7,NA,TRBV11-1,ASSLGGGSYEQY
TRBJ1-5,NA,TRBV6-6,ASSRDGSNQPQH
TRBJ1-6,few,TRBV28,ASSPGTGASPLH
TRBJ2-7,few,TRBV6-5,ASRGTGTGANEQY
TRBJ2-3,NA,TRBV28,ASSVRDRVRADTQY
TRBJ1-2,NA,TRBV4-2,ASSQSQGPANYGYT
TRBJ1-2,NA,TRBV18,ASSSGTGINYGYT
TRBJ2-3,NA,TRBV4-1,ASSHSGGAPTDTQY
TRBJ2-1,few,TRBV19,ASSPRLAGEYNEQF
TRBJ2-7,NA,TRBV7-2,ASSAGLAGGYEQY
TRBJ1-2,NA,TRBV6-1,ASSHRGDGYT
TRBJ1-1,NA,TRBV7-8,ASSLGRGRNTEAF
TRBJ2-1,NA,TRBV7-2,ASSRNSREGDEQF
TRBJ2-1,few,TRBV18,ASSPSQGVPLSYNEQF
TRBJ2-7,NA,TRBV7-3,ASSLASGLTYEQY
TRBJ1-5,few,TRBV30,ALGGIGNQPQH
TRBJ2-3,few,TRBV29-1,SGPDRGLDTQY
TRBJ2-1,NA,TRBV7-2,ASSSDRVNEQF
TRBJ1-4,NA,TRBV5-1,ASSARQTSATNEKLF
TRBJ1-5,NA,TRBV7-2,ASSGEGRVGQPQH
TRBJ2-7,NA,TRBV6-6,ASSQESGSYEQY
TRBJ2-2,few,TRBV10-3,AISESTSGTAGELF
TRBJ1-2,NA,TRBV7-3,ASSPRQGLGGYT
TRBJ1-1,few,TRBV7-3,ASSLWGDAEAF
TRBJ2-1,few,TRBV7-2,ASSSMTGNYNEQF
TRBJ2-7,NA,TRBV18,ASSSYDTIYEQY
TRBJ2-5,NA,TRBV5-4,ASSLGQTYQETQY
TRBJ2-3,few,TRBV5-1,ASSLDRPSTDTQY
TRBJ2-1,NA,TRBV19,ASSPRQGPYNEQF
TRBJ2-1,NA,TRBV7-2,ASSLANSGFDEQF
TRBJ2-5,NA,TRBV29-1,SVALFSGDQETQY
TRBJ1-1,NA,TRBV2,ASTTGSGNTEAF
TRBJ2-3,NA,TRBV30,AWTPGTGGTTDTQY
TRBJ2-1,NA,TRBV5-1,ASSLATDREQF
TRBJ1-2,NA,TRBV5-4,ASSSGAGADYGYT
TRBJ1-1,NA,TRBV9,ASSVVSRGNTEAF
TRBJ2-1,few,TRBV4-2,ASSRTSGEYNEQF
TRBJ2-3,once,TRBV7-3,ASSKGQGATDTQY
TRBJ2-1,few,TRBV28,ASSPRVGGASQF
TRBJ2-3,NA,TRBV2,ASRRQETDTQY
TRBJ2-2,NA,TRBV28,ASNTGNTGELF
TRBJ1-3,once,TRBV28,ASSLDRGFRNTIY
TRBJ2-7,NA,TRBV29-1,SVVRNGAYEQY
TRBJ2-5,NA,TRBV28,ASRTGGDETQY
TRBJ2-1,few,TRBV7-2,ASSLVVAADEQF